This TCR beta chain originates from a study of control samples from healthy donors and cancer patients. Repertoires were generated with immunoSEQ multiplex PCR, while TCRdb's copy carries only in-frame clones and drops some. The table records over 80,000 clones, roughly four fifths of them present only once. Sequenced: blood. The sequence was collected from a man aged 60-69 years in good health.

The CDR3 here is CASSPGTDFYEQYF. CDR3 DNA sequence: TGCGCCAGCAGCCCAGGGACAGACTTCTACGAGCAGTACTTC. The chain is built from TRBV5-1 and TRBJ2-7, with TRBD1 matching 7 bases. V shed 4 bases, J shed 3 bases, and the junction held 7 bases outside the gene matches. Looked up from germline, CDR1 is SGHRS and CDR2 is YFSETQ. There are 14 residues in the CDR3.